The next 11 T cell receptor beta chains were all read from a single sample in a study of T cell responses to AZD1222 COVID-19 vaccine. Assay used: immunoSEQ multiplex PCR; TCRdb lists only in-frame clones, some missing. The sample lists 130,000 to 150,000 clones, roughly 88% occurring once. The sample here was peripheral blood, taken on day 0 of AZD1222 vaccination. The receptors here all came from an adult in good health.

This chain uses TRBV29-1 with TRBJ2-5, with 7 bases matching TRBD2. V shed 5 bases, J shed 5 bases, and the junction held 32 bases outside the gene matches. This CDR3 comprises 21 residues. In germline, CDR1 is SQVTM, CDR2 ANQGSEA. CDR3 in DNA: TGCAGCGTTTTCCCGCCAGTCGAGATGGGCGGTGAGCGGGGCCCGTGGGAGACCCAGTACTTC. This encodes CSVFPPVEMGGERGPWETQYF.

CDR3 in DNA: TGTGCCAGCAGCTCCCCAGGAGTACCTCGGACAAACACTGAAGCTTTCTTT. Translating gives CASSSPGVPRTNTEAFF. This chain links TRBV7-2 with TRBJ1-1; D possibly corresponds to TRBD1 (5 bases). The germline V gene has CDR1 SGHTA and CDR2 FQGNSA. Trimming stripped 4 bases from V and 2 bases from J, with 20 bases between. CDR3 length equals 17 residues.

The chain combines TRBV7-9 with TRBJ1-2, with D uncertain. This CDR3 comprises 13 residues. The germline CDR1 and CDR2 sequences are SEHNR and FQNEAQ (reference sequence). V lost 5 bases to trimming and J lost 8 bases, with 15 bases between them. The CDR3 DNA sequence: TGTGCCAGCAGCGTGCTCCGGAGTGACGGCTACACCTTC. This gives the protein CASSVLRSDGYTF.

This rearrangement joins TRBV29-1 to TRBJ1-4; D might be TRBD1 (6 bases). Germline assignment: CDR1 SQVTM and CDR2 ANQGSEA. CDR3 length: 17 residues. V was trimmed by 7 bases and J by 0 bases, leaving 21 bases between them. The CDR3 DNA is TGCAGCGCCGTCAACTCACAGGGAACTGCAACTAATGAAAAACTGTTTTTT. Translated, it gives CSAVNSQGTATNEKLFF.

V is TRBV7-3 and J is TRBJ2-2; TRBD2 agrees at 7 bases. V gave up 5 bases and J gave up 0 bases; unmatched junction bases: 3. Germline V CDR1 and CDR2: SGHTA, FQGTGA. This CDR3 has 15 amino acids. CDR3 sequence (DNA): TGTGCCAGCAGCCTAAGCGGGGCGAACACCGGGGAGCTGTTTTTT. The encoded protein is CASSLSGANTGELFF.

The J gene is TRBJ1-6, the V gene TRBV11-3; 7 bases are shared with TRBD1. Germline-derived CDR1 and CDR2 are SGHNT and YENEEA. CDR3 size: 14 residues. J lost 6 bases, V lost 5 bases, and 4 bases had no gene match. The CDR3 is CASSLGQANSPLHF. CDR3 nucleotide sequence: TGTGCCAGCAGCCTCGGACAGGCTAATTCACCCCTCCACTTT.

The CDR3 protein is CASSVRLGSNYGYTF. In DNA form, the CDR3 reads TGTGCCAGCAGCGTTCGACTGGGCAGCAACTATGGCTACACCTTC. J is TRBJ1-2 and V is TRBV9, with unresolved D. Trimming left V 2 bases short and J 2 bases short, with 13 bases between. Germline V gene lookup returns CDR1 SGDLS and CDR2 YYNGEE. The CDR3 contains 15 residues. The full variable domain, rest sourced from reference TRBV9 and TRBJ1-2, is DSGVTQTPKHLITATGQRVTLRCSPRSGDLSVYWYQQSLDQGLQFLIQYYNGEERAKGNILERFSAQQFPDLHSELNLSSLELGDSALYFCASSVRLGSNYGYTFGSGTRLTVV.

The gene calls are TRBV19 and TRBJ2-7; TRBD1 agrees at 11 bases. This CDR3 is built from 15 residues. Trimming removed 3 bases from V and 2 bases from J; junction bases left unmatched: 3. Germline V CDR1 and CDR2: LNHDA, SQIVND (reference sequence). The CDR3 DNA sequence: TGTGCCAGTAGTATGGTGGGACAGGGGGCCTACGAGCAGTACTTC. Translating gives CASSMVGQGAYEQYF.

Written as DNA, the CDR3 is TGTGCCAGCAGCTTTAGAAAGAAAACCTACAATGAGCAGTTCTTC. It specifies CASSFRKKTYNEQFF. The chain employs TRBV7-6 and TRBJ2-1, with unresolved D. This CDR3 is 15 amino acids long. Germline V gene sequence: CDR1 SGHVS, CDR2 FNYEAQ. Trimming cost V 3 bases and J 2 bases, with 11 bases left between them.

This chain uses TRBV7-9 with TRBJ1-1; D remains ambiguous. Germline loops: CDR1 SEHNR, CDR2 FQNEAQ (reference sequence). The V end lost 3 bases, the J end lost 7 bases, and 9 bases lay between the germline ends. The CDR3 length is 12 residues. The CDR3 region is CASSFGDSEAFF. CDR3 nucleotides: TGTGCCAGCAGCTTCGGGGATAGTGAAGCTTTCTTT.

The chain couples TRBV7-9 to TRBJ1-2, with D possibly TRBD1 on 6 matching bases. This CDR3 is built from 15 residues. Germline values: CDR1 SEHNR, CDR2 FQNEAQ (reference sequence). V was cut by 6 bases and J by 6 bases, with 20 bases left in between. Here the CDR3 DNA reads TGTGCCAGCAGTCTTACCTTCGGGACAAAAGATGGCTACACCTTC. Translating gives CASSLTFGTKDGYTF.